This TCR beta chain came from a study of CD8 T cells in ankylosing spondylitis. Study-wide findings and caveats: Both synovial fluid and blood in reactive arthritis had previously been reported to carry some motif variants.

With regard to this clonotype: What it recognizes is unknown.

CDR3 length: 13 amino acids. The V end lost 6 bases, the J end lost 4 bases, and 11 bases lay between the germline ends. The germline V gene encodes CDR1 ENHRY and CDR2 SYGVKD. One entry per CDR3 protein results from TCRdb running MiXCR on the 5' RACE reads. The sample has approximately 240,000 distinct CDR3 sequences; 20% to 30% are singletons. What was sequenced was blood, either unsorted or a sorted T cell fraction (not recorded which). The TCR comes from a male donor with ankylosing spondylitis or in good health (not recorded which). The V gene is TRBV10-3, the J gene TRBJ2-3, with a possible D match to TRBD2 (5 bases). The CDR3: CAIREDWSDTQYF. DNA for the CDR3: TGTGCCATCAGGGAGGACTGGTCAGATACGCAGTATTTT.